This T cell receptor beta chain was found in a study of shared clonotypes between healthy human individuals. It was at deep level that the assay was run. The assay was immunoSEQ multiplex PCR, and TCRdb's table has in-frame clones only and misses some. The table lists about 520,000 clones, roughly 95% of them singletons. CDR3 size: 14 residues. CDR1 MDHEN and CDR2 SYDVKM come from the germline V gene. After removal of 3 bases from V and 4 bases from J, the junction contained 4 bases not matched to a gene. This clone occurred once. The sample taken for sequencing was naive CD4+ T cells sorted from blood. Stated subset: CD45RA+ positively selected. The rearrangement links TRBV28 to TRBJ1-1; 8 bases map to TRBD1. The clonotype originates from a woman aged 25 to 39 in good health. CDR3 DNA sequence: TGTGCCAGCAGTTTGGGACAGGTGAGCACTGAAGCTTTCTTT. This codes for CASSLGQVSTEAFF.